This TCR beta chain was recovered during a study of low-dose radiotherapy and immunotherapy resistance in tumors. First-strand cDNA used TRAV- and TRBV-specific primers, covering alpha and beta chains. Amplification of TCRs used a constant-region primer and V-primer adapter for around 20 PCR cycles. TCRdb reprocessed the reads via MiXCR and lists one record per CDR3 protein. In the table there are roughly 60,000 distinct CDR3 sequences, less than 25% of which are singletons. This sample's time point: before trial treatment. This clonotype showed up many times. There are 12 residues in the CDR3. The V end was cut by 0 bases, the J end by 13 bases, with 11 bases between. The germline CDR1 and CDR2 sequences are SGHVS and FQNEAQ.

The receptor was isolated from a male donor with prostate cancer. Sequences were derived from PBMCs, sampled before treatment. The rearrangement uses TRBV7-8 and TRBJ2-3; no clear D. The CDR3 reads CASSLAVRSKYF. CDR3 sequence (DNA): TGTGCCAGCAGCTTAGCGGTCCGATCCAAGTATTTT.